These T cell receptor beta chains were read from a single sample in a study of T cells after yellow fever vaccination. One entry per CDR3 protein results from TCRdb running MiXCR on the 5' RACE reads. Here the sample spans some 320,000 distinct CDR3 sequences, 8.5% to 9% being singletons. The sample consisted of PBMCs, taken on the day of the first yellow fever vaccination. These TCRs come from a man aged 18-30 years who received the YFV17D yellow fever vaccine. Both conserved end residues are part of each CDR3. D genes are given only for firm matches. Some rows mark clone size as missing; the rest say once, few, many or name a class of expanded clone.

D | J | V | size | DNA | CDR3
. | TRBJ1-5 | TRBV19 | few | TGTGCCAGTAGTATAGTTCGCAATCAGCCCCAGCATTTT | CASSIVRNQPQHF
TRBD1 | TRBJ1-2 | TRBV3-1 | . | TGTGCCAGCAGCCGAAGATGGATCGGACAGGGGGAAAACTATGGCTACACCTTC | CASSRRWIGQGENYGYTF
. | TRBJ2-3 | TRBV6-1 | . | TGTGCCAGCAGCCGGTCCCGCACAGATACGCAGTATTTT | CASSRSRTDTQYF
. | TRBJ1-6 | TRBV7-2 | many | TGTGCCAGCAGCTTAGAAGGCCATTCACCCCTCCACTTT | CASSLEGHSPLHF
TRBD2 | TRBJ2-7 | TRBV9 | few | TGTGCCAGCAGCGTAAACGTAGCGGGGGAGCAGTACTTC | CASSVNVAGEQYF
. | TRBJ1-2 | TRBV12-3/TRBV12-4 | many | TGTGCCAGCAGCCCGGGATCTTATGGCTACACCTTC | CASSPGSYGYTF
. | TRBJ2-4 | TRBV24-1 | few | TGTGCCACCAGTGCGGGGAGAGGCATTCAGTACTTC | CATSAGRGIQYF
TRBD2 | TRBJ2-1 | TRBV5-4 | . | TGTGCCAGCAGCTTGGAAGTTTCGGGGGGGCTCAATGAGCAGTTCTTC | CASSLEVSGGLNEQFF
. | TRBJ2-5 | TRBV15 | . | TGTGCCACCAGCTATGGCCCCTCGCGAGGTGAAGAGACCCAGCACTTC | CATSYGPSRGEETQHF
. | TRBJ2-1 | TRBV29-1 | . | TGCAGCGTTGTTGTCGCCAAACAAGCCTACAATGAGCAGTTCTTC | CSVVVAKQAYNEQFF
. | TRBJ1-1 | TRBV4-2 | many | TGTGCCAGCAGCCTCACGCCCGGGGCCGGCGCTGAAGCTTTCTTT | CASSLTPGAGAEAFF
. | TRBJ2-1 | TRBV9 | once | TGTGCCAGCAGCGGGAACGGGACTGCTACCAATGAGCAGTTCTTC | CASSGNGTATNEQFF
. | TRBJ1-5 | TRBV4-3 | . | TGCGCCAGCAGCCAAGATCTCCCAGGAAATCAGCCCCAGCATTTT | CASSQDLPGNQPQHF
. | TRBJ1-1 | TRBV5-1 | few | TGCGCCAGCAGCGGACTAGGAGTTAACACTGAAGCTTTCTTT | CASSGLGVNTEAFF
. | TRBJ2-1 | TRBV12-5 | few | TGTGCTAGTGGTTTGTCAATTGGGGGTGAAGTTTACAATGAGCAGTTCTTC | CASGLSIGGEVYNEQFF
. | TRBJ1-2 | TRBV20-1 | . | TGCAGTGCTAGAGATCAAAGGGGTTATGGCTACACCTTC | CSARDQRGYGYTF
. | TRBJ1-2 | TRBV20-1 | few | TGCAGTGCTAGAAAACCCTATGGCTACACCTTC | CSARKPYGYTF
. | TRBJ2-2 | TRBV3-1 | . | TGTGCCAGCAGCGACCGGGGGGACAGGAACACCGGGGAGCTGTTTTTT | CASSDRGDRNTGELFF